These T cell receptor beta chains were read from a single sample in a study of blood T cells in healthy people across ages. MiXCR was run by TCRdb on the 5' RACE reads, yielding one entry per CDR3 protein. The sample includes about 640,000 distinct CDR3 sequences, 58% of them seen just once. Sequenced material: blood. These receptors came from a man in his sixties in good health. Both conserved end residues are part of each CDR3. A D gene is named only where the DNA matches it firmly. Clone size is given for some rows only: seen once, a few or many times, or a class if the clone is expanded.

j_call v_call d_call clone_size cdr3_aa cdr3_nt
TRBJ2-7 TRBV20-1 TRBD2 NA CSARTIMMTSGGAVSNEQYF TGCAGTGCTAGAACGATAATGATGACTAGCGGGGGGGCCGTGTCTAACGAGCAGTACTTC
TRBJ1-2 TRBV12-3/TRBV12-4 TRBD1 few CASSPRTGGAHGYTF TGTGCCAGCAGTCCGAGGACAGGGGGCGCGCATGGCTACACCTTC
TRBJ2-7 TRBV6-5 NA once CASSYGATYEQYF TGTGCCAGCAGTTATGGGGCAACCTACGAGCAGTACTTC
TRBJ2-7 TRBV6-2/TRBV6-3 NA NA CASSYTPTPSEQHEQYF TGTGCCAGCAGTTACACTCCGACCCCTAGCGAGCAACACGAGCAGTACTTC
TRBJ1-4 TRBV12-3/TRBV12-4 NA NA CASRADGGQGEKLFF TGTGCCAGCAGGGCCGACGGAGGGCAGGGGGAAAAACTGTTTTTT
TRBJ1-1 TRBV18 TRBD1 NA CASSPSTGANTEAFF TGTGCCAGCTCACCCTCGACAGGGGCAAACACTGAAGCTTTCTTT
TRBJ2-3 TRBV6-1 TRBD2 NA CASSETLAGGTDTQYF TGTGCCAGCAGTGAAACACTAGCGGGGGGCACAGATACGCAGTATTTT
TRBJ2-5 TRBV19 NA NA CASTLGPGTGETQYF TGTGCCAGTACCCTAGGACCTGGGACGGGGGAGACCCAGTACTTC
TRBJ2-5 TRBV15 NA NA CATRLGQESGKQYF TGTGCCACCAGGCTGGGCCAAGAATCGGGCAAGCAGTACTTC
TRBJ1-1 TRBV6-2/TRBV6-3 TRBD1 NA CASSYTKGGPNTEAFF TGTGCCAGCAGCTATACCAAAGGGGGCCCGAACACTGAAGCTTTCTTT
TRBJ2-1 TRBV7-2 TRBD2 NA CASSRPGLAGYNEQFF TGTGCCAGCAGCCGCCCGGGACTAGCGGGTTACAATGAGCAGTTCTTC
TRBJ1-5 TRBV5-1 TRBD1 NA CASSPDPGQNQPQHF TGCGCCAGCAGCCCAGACCCGGGACAGAATCAGCCCCAGCATTTT
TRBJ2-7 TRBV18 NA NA CASATQGYEQYF TGTGCCAGCGCCACGCAGGGCTACGAGCAGTACTTC
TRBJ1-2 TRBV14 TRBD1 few CASSPRTGSWEGYTF TGTGCCAGCAGCCCCCGGACAGGTTCCTGGGAGGGCTACACCTTC
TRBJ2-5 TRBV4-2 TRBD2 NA CASSQVRAGGQETQYF TGTGCCAGCAGCCAAGTCCGAGCGGGGGGCCAAGAGACCCAGTACTTC
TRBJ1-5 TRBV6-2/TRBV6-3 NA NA CASSNRAGSNQPQHF TGTGCCAGCAGCAATCGGGCGGGAAGCAATCAGCCCCAGCATTTT
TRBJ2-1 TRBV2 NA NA CASGDGQDNEQFF TGTGCCAGCGGCGATGGACAAGACAATGAGCAGTTCTTC
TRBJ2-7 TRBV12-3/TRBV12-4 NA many CASSPGPSYEQYF TGTGCCAGCTCACCTGGACCTTCCTACGAGCAGTACTTC
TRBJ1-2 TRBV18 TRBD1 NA CASSPLTWGQDYGYTF TGTGCCAGCTCACCACTCACTTGGGGACAGGACTATGGCTACACCTTC
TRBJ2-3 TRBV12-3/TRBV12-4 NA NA CASTSFGSNTDTQYF TGTGCCAGCACCTCGTTCGGGAGTAACACAGATACGCAGTATTTT
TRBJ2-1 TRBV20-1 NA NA CSAPSWLDNEQFF TGCAGTGCCCCCTCCTGGCTCGACAATGAGCAGTTCTTC
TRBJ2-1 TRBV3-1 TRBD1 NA CANSRDRNNEQFF TGTGCCAACAGCAGGGACAGGAACAATGAGCAGTTCTTC
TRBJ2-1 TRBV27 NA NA CATIGSGTEHNEQFF TGTGCCACCATCGGCTCCGGGACGGAACACAATGAGCAGTTCTTC
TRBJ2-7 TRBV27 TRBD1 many CASRKTPGQGTGEQYF TGTGCCAGCAGAAAGACCCCGGGACAGGGTACGGGCGAGCAGTACTTC
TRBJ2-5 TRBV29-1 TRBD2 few CSVGRGVQETQYF TGCAGCGTTGGGCGGGGGGTCCAAGAGACCCAGTACTTC
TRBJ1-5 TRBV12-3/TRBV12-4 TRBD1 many CASSPDRDQPQHF TGTGCCAGCAGCCCGGACAGGGACCAGCCCCAGCATTTT
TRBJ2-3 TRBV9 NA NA CASSVAEGGLTDTQYF TGTGCCAGCAGCGTTGCCGAGGGGGGGCTGACAGATACGCAGTATTTT
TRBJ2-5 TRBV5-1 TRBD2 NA CASSSPGLAGGPQYF TGCGCCAGCAGCTCACCGGGACTAGCGGGGGGGCCACAGTACTTC
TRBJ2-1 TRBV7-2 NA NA CASRFSPSSYNEQFF TGTGCCAGCAGGTTTTCCCCGAGCTCCTACAATGAGCAGTTCTTC
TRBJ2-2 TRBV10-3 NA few CAISESGPNTGELFF TGTGCCATCAGTGAGTCGGGCCCGAACACCGGGGAGCTGTTTTTT
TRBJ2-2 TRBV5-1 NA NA CASSLGPDTGELFF TGCGCCAGCAGCTTGGGCCCAGACACCGGGGAGCTGTTTTTT
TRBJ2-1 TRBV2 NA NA CASGDPSSYNEQFF TGTGCCAGCGGGGACCCGAGCTCCTACAATGAGCAGTTCTTC
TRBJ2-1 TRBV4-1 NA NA CASSQEVGPREQFF TGCGCCAGCAGCCAAGAGGTCGGGCCCAGGGAGCAGTTCTTC
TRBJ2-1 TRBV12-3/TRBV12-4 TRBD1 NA CASRGTGGYNEQFF TGTGCCAGCAGGGGGACAGGGGGATACAATGAGCAGTTCTTC
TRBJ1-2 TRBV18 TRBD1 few CASSPTGGWYGYTF TGTGCCAGCTCACCTACAGGGGGCTGGTATGGCTACACCTTC
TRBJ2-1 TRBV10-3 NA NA CAISESASQPDNEQFF TGTGCCATCAGTGAGTCCGCTAGTCAGCCCGACAATGAGCAGTTCTTC
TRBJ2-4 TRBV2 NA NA CASSDLGYADIQYF TGTGCCAGCAGTGACCTTGGCTACGCGGACATTCAGTACTTC
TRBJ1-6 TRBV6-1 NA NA CASSTRTDGNSPLHF TGTGCCAGCAGTACACGAACGGACGGAAATTCACCCCTCCACTTT
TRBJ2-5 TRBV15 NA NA CATSRVSQSKYQETQYF TGTGCCACCAGTAGAGTGTCACAAAGCAAGTACCAAGAGACCCAGTACTTC
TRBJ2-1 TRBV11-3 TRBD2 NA CASSPPGAGAYNEQFF TGTGCCAGCAGCCCTCCGGGAGCGGGGGCCTACAATGAGCAGTTCTTC
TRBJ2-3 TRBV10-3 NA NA CAISDSAASTDTQYF TGTGCCATCAGTGATTCAGCGGCAAGCACAGATACGCAGTATTTT
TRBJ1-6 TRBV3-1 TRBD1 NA CTSSPYGQDNNSPLHF TGTACCAGCAGCCCATATGGACAGGACAATAATTCACCCCTCCACTTT
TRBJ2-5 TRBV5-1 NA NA CASSLALTPYQETQYF TGCGCCAGCAGCTTGGCCTTGACTCCTTACCAAGAGACCCAGTACTTC
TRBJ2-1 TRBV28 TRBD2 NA CASRPPGGSNNEQFF TGTGCCAGCAGGCCCCCGGGGGGGTCAAACAATGAGCAGTTCTTC
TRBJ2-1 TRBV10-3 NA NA CSILGAEQFF TGTTCCATCCTGGGTGCTGAGCAGTTCTTC
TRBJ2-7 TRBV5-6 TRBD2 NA CASSRPGLAEQYF TGTGCCAGCAGCCGGCCGGGACTAGCCGAGCAGTACTTC
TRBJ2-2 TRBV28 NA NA CASSFIFPNTGELFF TGTGCCAGCAGTTTTATTTTTCCAAACACCGGGGAGCTGTTTTTT
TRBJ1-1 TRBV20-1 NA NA CSAPRAGPNTEAFF TGCAGTGCCCCTCGGGCAGGACCTAACACTGAAGCTTTCTTT
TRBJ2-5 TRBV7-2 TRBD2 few CASSFASGGTETQYF TGTGCCAGCAGCTTTGCTAGCGGGGGGACAGAGACCCAGTACTTC
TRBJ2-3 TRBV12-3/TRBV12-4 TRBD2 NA CASSFSSGGNTDTQYF TGCGCCAGCAGTTTCTCTAGCGGGGGTAACACAGATACGCAGTATTTT
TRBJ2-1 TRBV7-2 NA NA CASETGGGPYNEQFF TGTGCCAGCGAAACTGGGGGGGGGCCTTACAATGAGCAGTTCTTC
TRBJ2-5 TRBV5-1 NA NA CASSLVAVPEETQYF TGCGCCAGCAGCTTGGTCGCGGTGCCGGAAGAGACCCAGTACTTC
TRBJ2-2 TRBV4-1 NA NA CASSLRPGTNTGELFF TGCGCCAGCAGCCTCCGCCCAGGGACCAACACCGGGGAGCTGTTTTTT
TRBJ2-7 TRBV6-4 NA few CASSDSIPPTRVEQYF TGTGCCAGCAGTGACTCGATTCCCCCGACTAGGGTGGAGCAGTACTTC
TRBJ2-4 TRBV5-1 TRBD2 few CASSLDPGGPQGIQYF TGCGCCAGCAGCTTGGATCCGGGGGGACCTCAGGGCATTCAGTACTTC